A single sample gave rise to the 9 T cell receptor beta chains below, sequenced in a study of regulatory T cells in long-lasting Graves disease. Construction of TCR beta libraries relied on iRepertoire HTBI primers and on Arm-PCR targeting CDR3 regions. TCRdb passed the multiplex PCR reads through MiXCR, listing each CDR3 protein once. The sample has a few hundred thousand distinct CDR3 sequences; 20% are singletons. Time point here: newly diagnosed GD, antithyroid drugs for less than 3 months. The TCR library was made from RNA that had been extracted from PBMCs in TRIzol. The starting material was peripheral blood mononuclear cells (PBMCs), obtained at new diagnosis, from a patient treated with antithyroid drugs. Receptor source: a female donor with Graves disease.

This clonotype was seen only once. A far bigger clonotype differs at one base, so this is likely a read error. DNA for the CDR3: TGCGCCAGCAGCCAAGGGGCCCGAGACAATGAGCAGTACTTC. Its protein product is CASSQGARDNEQYF. The chain uses TRBV4-3 and TRBJ2-7; D is uncertain. Deletions cut 1 base from V and 7 bases from J, with 14 bases between. The CDR3 sequence is 14 residues long. Per the germline V gene, CDR1 is LGHNA and CDR2 is YSLEER.

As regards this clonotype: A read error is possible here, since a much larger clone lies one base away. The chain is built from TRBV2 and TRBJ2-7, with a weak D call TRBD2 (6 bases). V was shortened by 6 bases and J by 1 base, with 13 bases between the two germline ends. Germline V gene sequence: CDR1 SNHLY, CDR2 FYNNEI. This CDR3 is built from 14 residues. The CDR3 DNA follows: TGTGCCAGCAGGTCCGGGACTCAATCCTACGAGCAGTACTTC. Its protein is CASRSGTQSYEQYF.

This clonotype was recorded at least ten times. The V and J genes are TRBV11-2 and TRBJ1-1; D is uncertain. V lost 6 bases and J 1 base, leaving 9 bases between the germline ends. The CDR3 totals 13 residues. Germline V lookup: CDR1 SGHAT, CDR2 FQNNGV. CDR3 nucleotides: TGTGCCAGCAGTTCTACACCGAACACTGAAGCTTTCTTT. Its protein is CASSSTPNTEAFF.

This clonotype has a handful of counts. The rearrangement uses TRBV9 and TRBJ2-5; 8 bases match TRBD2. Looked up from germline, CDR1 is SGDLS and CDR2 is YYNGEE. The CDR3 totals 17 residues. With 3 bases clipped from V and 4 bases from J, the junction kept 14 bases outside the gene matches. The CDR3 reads CASSDREGLLSRETQYF. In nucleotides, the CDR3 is TGTGCCAGCAGCGATCGGGAGGGGCTGTTGTCTAGAGAGACCCAGTACTTC.

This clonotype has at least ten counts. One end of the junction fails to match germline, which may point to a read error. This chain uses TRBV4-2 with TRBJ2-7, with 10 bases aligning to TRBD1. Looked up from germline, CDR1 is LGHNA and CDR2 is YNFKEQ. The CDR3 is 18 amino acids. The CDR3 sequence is CASSEDKYPGQGRVEQYF. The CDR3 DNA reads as TGTGCCAGCAGCGAAGACAAATATCCGGGACAGGGGAGAGTCGAGCAGTACTTC.

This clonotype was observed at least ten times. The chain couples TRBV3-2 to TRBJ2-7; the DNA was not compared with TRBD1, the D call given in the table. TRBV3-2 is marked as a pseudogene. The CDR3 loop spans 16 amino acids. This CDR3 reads CASSQDQGRGSHEQYF. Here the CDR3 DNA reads TGTGCCAGCAGCCAAGATCAGGGGCGGGGGAGCCACGAGCAGTACTTC.

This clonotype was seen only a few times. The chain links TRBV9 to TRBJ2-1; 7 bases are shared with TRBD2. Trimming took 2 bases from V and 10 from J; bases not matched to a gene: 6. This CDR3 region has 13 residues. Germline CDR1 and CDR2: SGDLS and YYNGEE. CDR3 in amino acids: CASSVALAREQFF. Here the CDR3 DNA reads TGTGCCAGCAGCGTTGCACTAGCGCGGGAGCAGTTCTTC.

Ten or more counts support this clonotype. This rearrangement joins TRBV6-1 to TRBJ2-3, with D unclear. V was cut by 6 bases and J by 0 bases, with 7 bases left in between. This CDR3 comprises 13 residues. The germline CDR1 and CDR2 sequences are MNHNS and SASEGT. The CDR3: CASRDDSTDTQYF. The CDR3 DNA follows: TGTGCCAGCAGGGACGACAGCACAGATACGCAGTATTTT.

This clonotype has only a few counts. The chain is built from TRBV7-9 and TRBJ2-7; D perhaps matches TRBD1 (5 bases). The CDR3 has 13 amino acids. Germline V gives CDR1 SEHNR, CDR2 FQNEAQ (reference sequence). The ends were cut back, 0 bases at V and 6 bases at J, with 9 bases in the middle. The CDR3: CASSLARGSEQYF. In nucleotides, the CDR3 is TGTGCCAGCAGCTTAGCTAGGGGCTCCGAGCAGTACTTC.